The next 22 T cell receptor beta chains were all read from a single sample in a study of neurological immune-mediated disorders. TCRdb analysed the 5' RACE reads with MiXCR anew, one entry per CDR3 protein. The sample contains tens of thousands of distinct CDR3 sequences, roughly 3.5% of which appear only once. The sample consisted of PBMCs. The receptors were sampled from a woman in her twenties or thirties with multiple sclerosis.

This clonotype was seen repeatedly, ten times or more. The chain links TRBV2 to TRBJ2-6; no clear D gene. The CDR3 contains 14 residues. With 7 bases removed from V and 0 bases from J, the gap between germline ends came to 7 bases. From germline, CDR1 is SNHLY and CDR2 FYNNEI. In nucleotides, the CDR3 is TGTGCCAGCAATCCCTACTCTGGGGCCAACGTCCTGACTTTC. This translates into CASNPYSGANVLTF.

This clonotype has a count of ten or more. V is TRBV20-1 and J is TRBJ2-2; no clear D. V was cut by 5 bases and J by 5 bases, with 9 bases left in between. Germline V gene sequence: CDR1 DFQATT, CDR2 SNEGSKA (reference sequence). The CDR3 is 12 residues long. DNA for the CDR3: TGCAGTGCTGTAGAGTATACCGGGGAGCTGTTTTTT. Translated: CSAVEYTGELFF.

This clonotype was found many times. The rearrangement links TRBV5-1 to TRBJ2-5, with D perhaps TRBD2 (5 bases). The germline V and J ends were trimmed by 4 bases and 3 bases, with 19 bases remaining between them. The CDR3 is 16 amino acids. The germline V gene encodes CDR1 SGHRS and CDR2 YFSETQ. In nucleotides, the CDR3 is TGCGCCAGCAGCGCGAACACCCTGGGAGCAGAAGAGACCCAGTACTTC. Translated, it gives CASSANTLGAEETQYF.

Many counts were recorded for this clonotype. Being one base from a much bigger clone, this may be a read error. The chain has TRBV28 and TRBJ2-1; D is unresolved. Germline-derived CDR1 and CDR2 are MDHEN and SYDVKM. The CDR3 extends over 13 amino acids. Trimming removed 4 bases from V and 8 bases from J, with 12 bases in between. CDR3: CASSYKLEDEQFF. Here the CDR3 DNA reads TGTGCCAGCAGTTATAAGCTGGAAGATGAGCAGTTCTTC. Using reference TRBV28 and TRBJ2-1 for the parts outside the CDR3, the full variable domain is DVKVTQSSRYLVKRTGEKVFLECVQDMDHENMFWYRQDPGLGLRLIYFSYDVKMKEKGDIPEGYSVSREKKERFSLILESASTNQTSMYLCASSYKLEDEQFFGPGTRLTVL.

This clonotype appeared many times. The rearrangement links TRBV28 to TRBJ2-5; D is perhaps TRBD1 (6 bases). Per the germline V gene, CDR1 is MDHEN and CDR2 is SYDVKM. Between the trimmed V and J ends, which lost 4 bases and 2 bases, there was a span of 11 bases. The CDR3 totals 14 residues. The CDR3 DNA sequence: TGTGCCAGCAGTTCCTGGGGGCCTCAAGAGACCCAGTACTTC. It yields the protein CASSSWGPQETQYF.

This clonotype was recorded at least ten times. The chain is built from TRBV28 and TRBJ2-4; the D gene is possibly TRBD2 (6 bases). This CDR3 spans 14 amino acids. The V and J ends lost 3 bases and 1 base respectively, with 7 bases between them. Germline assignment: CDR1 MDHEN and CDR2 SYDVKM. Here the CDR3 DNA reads TGTGCCAGCAGTTTTCGGGGGGCCAAAAACATTCAGTACTTC. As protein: CASSFRGAKNIQYF.

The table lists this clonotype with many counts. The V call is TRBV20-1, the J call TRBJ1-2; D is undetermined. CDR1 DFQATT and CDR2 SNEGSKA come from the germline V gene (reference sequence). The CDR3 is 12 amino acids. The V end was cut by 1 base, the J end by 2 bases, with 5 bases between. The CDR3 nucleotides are TGCAGTGCTAGAGGTCAGAACTATGGCTACACCTTC. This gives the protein CSARGQNYGYTF.

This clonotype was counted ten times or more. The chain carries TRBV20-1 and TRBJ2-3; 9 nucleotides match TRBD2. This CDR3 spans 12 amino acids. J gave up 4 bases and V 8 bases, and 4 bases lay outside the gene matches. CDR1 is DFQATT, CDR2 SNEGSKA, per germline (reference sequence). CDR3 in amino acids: CSPGGRADTQYF. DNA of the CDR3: TGCAGTCCCGGCGGGAGGGCAGATACGCAGTATTTT.

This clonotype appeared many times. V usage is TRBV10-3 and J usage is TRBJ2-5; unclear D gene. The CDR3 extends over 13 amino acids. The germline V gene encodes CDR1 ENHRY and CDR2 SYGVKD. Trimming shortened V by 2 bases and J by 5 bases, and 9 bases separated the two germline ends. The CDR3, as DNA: TGTGCCATCAGTGAGGCTCTCTGGGAGACCCAGTACTTC. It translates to CAISEALWETQYF.

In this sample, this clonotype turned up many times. The CDR3 DNA reads TGCGCCAGCAGCCAAGTGACTAGCGGGATATACGAGCAGTACTTC. Protein product: CASSQVTSGIYEQYF. The chain uses TRBV4-1 and TRBJ2-7; 11 bases line up with TRBD2. With 1 base clipped from V and 4 bases from J, the junction kept 3 bases outside the gene matches. Germline loops: CDR1 MGHRA, CDR2 YSYEKL. The CDR3 extends over 15 amino acids.

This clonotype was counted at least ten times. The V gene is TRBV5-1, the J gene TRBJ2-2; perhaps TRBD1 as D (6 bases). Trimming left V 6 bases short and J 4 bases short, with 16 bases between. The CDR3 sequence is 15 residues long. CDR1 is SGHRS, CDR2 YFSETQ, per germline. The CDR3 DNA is TGCGCCAGCAACCGGGACGACAGGCCCACCGGGGAGCTGTTTTTT. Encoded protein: CASNRDDRPTGELFF.

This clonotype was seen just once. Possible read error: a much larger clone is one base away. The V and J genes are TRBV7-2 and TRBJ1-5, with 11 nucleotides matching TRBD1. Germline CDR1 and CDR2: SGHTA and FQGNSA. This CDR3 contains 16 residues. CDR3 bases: TGTGTCAGCAGCCCCCGGGACAGGGGGAGCAATCAGCCCCAGCATTTT. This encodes CVSSPRDRGSNQPQHF.

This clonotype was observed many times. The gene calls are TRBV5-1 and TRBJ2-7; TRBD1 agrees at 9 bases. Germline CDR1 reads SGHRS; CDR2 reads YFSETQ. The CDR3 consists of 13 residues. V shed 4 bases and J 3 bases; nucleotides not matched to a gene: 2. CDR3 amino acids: CASSTDRGYEQYF. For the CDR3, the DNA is TGCGCCAGCAGCACGGACAGGGGCTACGAGCAGTACTTC.

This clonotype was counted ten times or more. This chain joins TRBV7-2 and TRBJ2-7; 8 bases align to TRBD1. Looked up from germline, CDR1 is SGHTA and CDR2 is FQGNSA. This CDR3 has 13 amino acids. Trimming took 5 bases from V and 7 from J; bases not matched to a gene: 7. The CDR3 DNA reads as TGTGCCAGCAGCCCCCGACAGGGGCTGGAGCAGTACTTC. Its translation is CASSPRQGLEQYF.

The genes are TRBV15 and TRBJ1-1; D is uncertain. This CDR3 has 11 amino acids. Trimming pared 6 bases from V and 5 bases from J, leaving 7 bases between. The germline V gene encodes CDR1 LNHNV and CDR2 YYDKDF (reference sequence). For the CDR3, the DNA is TGTGCCACCAGAAGGGAGACTGAAGCTTTCTTT. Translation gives CATRRETEAFF.

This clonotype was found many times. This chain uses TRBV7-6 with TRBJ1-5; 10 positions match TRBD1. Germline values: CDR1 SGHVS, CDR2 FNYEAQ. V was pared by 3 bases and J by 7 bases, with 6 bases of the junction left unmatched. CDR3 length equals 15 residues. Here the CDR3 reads CASSLGTGEIQPQHF. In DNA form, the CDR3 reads TGTGCCAGCAGCTTGGGGACAGGGGAAATCCAGCCCCAGCATTTT.

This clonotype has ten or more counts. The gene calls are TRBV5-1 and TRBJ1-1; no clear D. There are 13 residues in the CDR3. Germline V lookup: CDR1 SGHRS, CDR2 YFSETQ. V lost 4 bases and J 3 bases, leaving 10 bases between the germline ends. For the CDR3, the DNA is TGCGCCAGCAGCATATTTGGGGACACTGAAGCTTTCTTT. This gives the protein CASSIFGDTEAFF.

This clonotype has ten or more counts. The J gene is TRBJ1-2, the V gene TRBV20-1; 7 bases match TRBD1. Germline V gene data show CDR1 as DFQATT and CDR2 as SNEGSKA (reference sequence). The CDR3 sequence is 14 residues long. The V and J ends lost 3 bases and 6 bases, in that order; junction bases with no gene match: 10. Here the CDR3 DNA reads TGCAGTGCTAGTCCTTTAGGGGGCTCGGATGGCTACACCTTC. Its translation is CSASPLGGSDGYTF.

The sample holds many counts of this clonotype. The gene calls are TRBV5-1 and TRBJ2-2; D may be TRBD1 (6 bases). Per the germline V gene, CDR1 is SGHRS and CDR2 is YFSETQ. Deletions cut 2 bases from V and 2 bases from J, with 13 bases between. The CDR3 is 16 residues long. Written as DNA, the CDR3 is TGCGCCAGCAGCTTAGAGCCCAGGGGAAACACCGGGGAGCTGTTTTTT. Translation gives CASSLEPRGNTGELFF.

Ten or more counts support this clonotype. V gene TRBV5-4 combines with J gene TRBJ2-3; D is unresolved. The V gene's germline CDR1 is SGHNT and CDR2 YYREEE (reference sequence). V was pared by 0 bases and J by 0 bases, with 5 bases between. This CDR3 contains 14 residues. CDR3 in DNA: TGTGCCAGCAGCTTGGGACCTAGCACAGATACGCAGTATTTT. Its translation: CASSLGPSTDTQYF.

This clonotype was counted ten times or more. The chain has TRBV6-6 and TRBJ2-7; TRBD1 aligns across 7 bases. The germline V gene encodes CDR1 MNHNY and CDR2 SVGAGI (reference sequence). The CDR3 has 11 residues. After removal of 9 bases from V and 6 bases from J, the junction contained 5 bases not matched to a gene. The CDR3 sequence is CASQTGFEQYF. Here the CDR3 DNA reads TGTGCCAGTCAGACAGGGTTCGAGCAGTACTTC.

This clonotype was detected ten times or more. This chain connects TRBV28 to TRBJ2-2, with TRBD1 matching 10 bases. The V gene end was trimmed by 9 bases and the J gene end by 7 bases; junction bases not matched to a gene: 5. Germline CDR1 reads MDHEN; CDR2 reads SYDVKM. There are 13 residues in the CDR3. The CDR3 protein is CASRDRGNGELFF. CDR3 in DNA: TGTGCCAGTAGGGACAGGGGAAACGGGGAGCTGTTTTTT.